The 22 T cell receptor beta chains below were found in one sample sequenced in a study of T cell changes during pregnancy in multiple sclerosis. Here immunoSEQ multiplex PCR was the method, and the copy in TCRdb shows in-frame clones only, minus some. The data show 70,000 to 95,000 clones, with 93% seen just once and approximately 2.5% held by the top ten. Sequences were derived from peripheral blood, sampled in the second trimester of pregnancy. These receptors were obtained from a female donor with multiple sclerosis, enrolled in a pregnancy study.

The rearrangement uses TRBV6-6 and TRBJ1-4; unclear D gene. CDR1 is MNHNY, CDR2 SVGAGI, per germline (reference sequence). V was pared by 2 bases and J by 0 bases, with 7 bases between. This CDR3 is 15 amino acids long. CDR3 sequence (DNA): TGTGCCAGCAGTTACGTTAGCGCAACTAATGAAAAACTGTTTTTT. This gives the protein CASSYVSATNEKLFF.

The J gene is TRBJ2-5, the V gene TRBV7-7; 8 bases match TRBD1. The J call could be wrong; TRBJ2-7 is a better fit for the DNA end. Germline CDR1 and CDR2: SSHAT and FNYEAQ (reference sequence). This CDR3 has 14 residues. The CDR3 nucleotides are TGTGCCAGCAGCTTAGGGACAGGGCTCGACGAGCAGTACTTC. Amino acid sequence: CASSLGTGLDEQYF.

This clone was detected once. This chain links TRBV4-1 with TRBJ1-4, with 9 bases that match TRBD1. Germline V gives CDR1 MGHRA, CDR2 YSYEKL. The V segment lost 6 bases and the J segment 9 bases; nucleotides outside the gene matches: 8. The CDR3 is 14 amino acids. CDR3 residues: CASRSRDRDQKLFF. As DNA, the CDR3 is TGCGCCAGCAGGAGCCGGGACAGGGACCAAAAACTGTTTTTT.

The CDR3 DNA sequence: TGCGCCAGCAGCCCGGGACCGGGACAGGGTAACAATCAGCCCCAGCATTTT. Protein product: CASSPGPGQGNNQPQHF. The rearrangement uses TRBV5-1 and TRBJ1-5, with 9 nucleotides matching TRBD1. The J segment lost 3 bases and the V segment lost 4 bases, leaving 11 bases of the junction unmatched. Germline values: CDR1 SGHRS, CDR2 YFSETQ. The CDR3 extends over 17 amino acids. Supplemented by reference TRBV5-1 and TRBJ1-5, the full variable domain reads KAGVTQTPRYLIKTRGQQVTLSCSPISGHRSVSWYQQTPGQGLQFLFEYFSETQRNKGNFPGRFSGRQFSNSRSEMNVSTLELGDSALYLCASSPGPGQGNNQPQHFGDGTRLSIL.

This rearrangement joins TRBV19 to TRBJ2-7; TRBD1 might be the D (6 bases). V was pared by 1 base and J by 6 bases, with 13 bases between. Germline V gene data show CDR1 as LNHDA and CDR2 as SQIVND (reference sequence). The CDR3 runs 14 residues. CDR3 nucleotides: TGTGCCAGTAGTATAGCTGCAGGGGAAGGCGAGCAGTACTTC. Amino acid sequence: CASSIAAGEGEQYF.

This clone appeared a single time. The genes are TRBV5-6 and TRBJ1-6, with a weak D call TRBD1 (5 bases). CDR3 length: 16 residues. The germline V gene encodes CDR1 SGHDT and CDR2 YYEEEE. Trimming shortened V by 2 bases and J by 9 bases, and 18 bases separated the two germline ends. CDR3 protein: CASSFAAWGRPSPLHF. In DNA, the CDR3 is TGTGCCAGCAGCTTTGCGGCTTGGGGCAGACCTTCACCCCTCCACTTT.

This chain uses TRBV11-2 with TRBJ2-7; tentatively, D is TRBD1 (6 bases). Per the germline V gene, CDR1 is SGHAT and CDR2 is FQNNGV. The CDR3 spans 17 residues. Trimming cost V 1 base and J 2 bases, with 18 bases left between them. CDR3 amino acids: CASSLVPTGHRTYEQYF. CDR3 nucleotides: TGTGCCAGCAGCTTAGTCCCGACAGGCCACCGCACCTACGAGCAGTACTTC.

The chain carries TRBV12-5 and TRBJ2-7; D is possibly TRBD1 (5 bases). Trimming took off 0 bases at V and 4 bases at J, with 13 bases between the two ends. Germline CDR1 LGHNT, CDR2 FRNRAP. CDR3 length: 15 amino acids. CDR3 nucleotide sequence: TGTGCTAGTGGTTTGGTATCTGGGGCGGTGTACGAGCAGTACTTC. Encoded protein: CASGLVSGAVYEQYF.

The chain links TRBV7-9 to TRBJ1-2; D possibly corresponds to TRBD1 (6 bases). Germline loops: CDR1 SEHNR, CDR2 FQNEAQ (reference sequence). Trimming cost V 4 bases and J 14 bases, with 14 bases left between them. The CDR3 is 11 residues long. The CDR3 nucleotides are TGTGCCAGCAGCTCGACAGGTTTTCTGACCTTC. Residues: CASSSTGFLTF.

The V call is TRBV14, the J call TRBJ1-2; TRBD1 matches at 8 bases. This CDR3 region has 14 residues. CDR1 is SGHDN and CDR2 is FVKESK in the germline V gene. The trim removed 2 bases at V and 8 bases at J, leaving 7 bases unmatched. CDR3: CASSQPGQGVGYTF. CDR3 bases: TGTGCCAGCAGCCAACCCGGACAGGGCGTCGGCTACACCTTC. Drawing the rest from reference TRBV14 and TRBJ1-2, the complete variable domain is EAGVTQFPSHSVIEKGQTVTLRCDPISGHDNLYWYRRVMGKEIKFLLHFVKESKQDESGMPNNRFLAERTGGTYSTLKVQPAELEDSGVYFCASSQPGQGVGYTFGSGTRLTVV.

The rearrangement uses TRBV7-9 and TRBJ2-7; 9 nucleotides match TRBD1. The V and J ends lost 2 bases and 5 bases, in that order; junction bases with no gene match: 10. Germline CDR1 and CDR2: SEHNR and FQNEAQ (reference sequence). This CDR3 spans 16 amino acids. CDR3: CASSLLGTGKTHEQYF. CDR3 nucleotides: TGTGCCAGCAGCTTATTAGGGACAGGGAAGACCCACGAGCAGTACTTC.

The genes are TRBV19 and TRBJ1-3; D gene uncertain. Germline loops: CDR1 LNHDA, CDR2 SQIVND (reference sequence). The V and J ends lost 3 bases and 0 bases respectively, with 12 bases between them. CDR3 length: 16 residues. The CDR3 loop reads CASSIRAGSSGNTIYF. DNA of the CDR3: TGTGCCAGTAGTATTCGGGCCGGGAGCTCTGGAAACACCATATATTTT.

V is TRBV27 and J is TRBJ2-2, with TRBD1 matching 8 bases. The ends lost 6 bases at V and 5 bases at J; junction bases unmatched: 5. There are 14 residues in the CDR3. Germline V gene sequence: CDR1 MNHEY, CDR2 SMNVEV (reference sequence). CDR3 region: CASRWDRLTGELFF. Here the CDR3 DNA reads TGTGCCAGCAGATGGGACAGGCTGACCGGGGAGCTGTTTTTT.

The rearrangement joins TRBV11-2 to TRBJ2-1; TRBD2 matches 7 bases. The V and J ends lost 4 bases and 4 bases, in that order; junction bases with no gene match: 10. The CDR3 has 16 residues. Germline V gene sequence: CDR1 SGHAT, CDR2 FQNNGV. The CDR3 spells CASSSIAGGRYNEQFF. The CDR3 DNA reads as TGTGCCAGCAGCTCGATAGCGGGTGGGAGGTACAATGAGCAGTTCTTC.

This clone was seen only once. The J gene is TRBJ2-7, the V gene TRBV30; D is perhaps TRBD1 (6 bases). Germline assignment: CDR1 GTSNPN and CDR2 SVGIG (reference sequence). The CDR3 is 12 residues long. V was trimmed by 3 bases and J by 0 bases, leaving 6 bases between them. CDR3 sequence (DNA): TGTGCCTGGAGAGGGGGCTCCTACGAGCAGTACTTC. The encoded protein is CAWRGGSYEQYF.

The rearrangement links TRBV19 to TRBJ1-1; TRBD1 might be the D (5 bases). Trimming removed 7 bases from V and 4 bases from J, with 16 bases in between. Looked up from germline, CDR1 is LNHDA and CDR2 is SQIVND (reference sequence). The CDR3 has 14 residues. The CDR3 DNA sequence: TGTGCCAGTATATCCACGCAGGGCGGCACTGAAGCTTTCTTT. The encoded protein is CASISTQGGTEAFF.

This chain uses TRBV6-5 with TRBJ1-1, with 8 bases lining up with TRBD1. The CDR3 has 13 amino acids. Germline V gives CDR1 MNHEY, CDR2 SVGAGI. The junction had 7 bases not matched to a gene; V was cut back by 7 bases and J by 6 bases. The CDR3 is CASNPRQGPEAFF. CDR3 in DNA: TGTGCCAGCAATCCTAGACAGGGGCCTGAAGCTTTCTTT.

In DNA form, the CDR3 reads TGTGCCAGCAGCTTCTATAACACTGAAGCTTTCTTT. Amino acid sequence: CASSFYNTEAFF. V is TRBV7-9 and J is TRBJ1-1, with D unclear. V dropped 3 bases and J dropped 2 bases, with 4 bases sitting between them. The CDR3 sequence is 12 residues long. In germline, CDR1 is SEHNR, CDR2 FQNEAQ (reference sequence).

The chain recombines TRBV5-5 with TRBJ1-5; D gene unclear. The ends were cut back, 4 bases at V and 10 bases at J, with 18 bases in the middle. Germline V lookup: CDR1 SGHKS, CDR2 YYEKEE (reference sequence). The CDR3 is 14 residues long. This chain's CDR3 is CASSTIVATSPQHF. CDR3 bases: TGTGCCAGCAGCACCATCGTGGCAACCAGTCCCCAGCATTTT.

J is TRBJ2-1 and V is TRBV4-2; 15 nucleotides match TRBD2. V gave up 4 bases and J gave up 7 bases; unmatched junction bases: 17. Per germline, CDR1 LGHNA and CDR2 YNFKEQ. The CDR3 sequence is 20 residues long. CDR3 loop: CASSRRLGLAGGHGENEQFF. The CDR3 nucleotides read TGTGCCAGCAGCCGCCGACTGGGACTAGCGGGGGGCCACGGTGAAAATGAGCAGTTCTTC.

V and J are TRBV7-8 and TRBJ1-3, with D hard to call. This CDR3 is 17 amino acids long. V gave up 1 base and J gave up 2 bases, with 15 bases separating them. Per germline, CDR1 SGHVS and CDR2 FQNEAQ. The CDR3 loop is CASSLVLAGLAGNTIYF. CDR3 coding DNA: TGTGCCAGCAGCTTAGTATTGGCGGGGTTGGCTGGAAACACCATATATTTT.

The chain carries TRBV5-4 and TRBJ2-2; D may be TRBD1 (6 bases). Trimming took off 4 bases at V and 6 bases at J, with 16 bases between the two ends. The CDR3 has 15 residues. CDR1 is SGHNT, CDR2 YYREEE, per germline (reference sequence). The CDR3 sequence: CASSGGRGRAGELFF. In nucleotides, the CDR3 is TGTGCCAGCAGCGGTGGCAGGGGCAGAGCCGGGGAGCTGTTTTTT.